The 26 T cell receptor beta chains below come from one sample, sequenced in a study of CD8 T cells in ankylosing spondylitis. One entry per CDR3 protein results from TCRdb running MiXCR on the 5' RACE reads. The sample carries 200,000 or so distinct CDR3 sequences, roughly 25% recorded once. Sequenced sample: blood, either unsorted or a sorted T cell fraction (not recorded which). Receptor source: a male donor with ankylosing spondylitis or in good health (not recorded which).

The V and J genes are TRBV5-4 and TRBJ2-5; tentatively, D is TRBD1 or TRBD2 (6 bases each). The CDR3 runs 14 residues. V lost 0 bases, J lost 4 bases, and 10 bases lay in between. Germline CDR1 and CDR2: SGHNT and YYREEE (reference sequence). The CDR3 reads CASSLAEGGETQYF. In DNA form, the CDR3 reads TGTGCCAGCAGCTTGGCCGAGGGGGGAGAGACCCAGTACTTC.

At least ten counts were recorded for this clonotype. The genes are TRBV9 and TRBJ2-7; 10 bases match TRBD1. The germline V gene encodes CDR1 SGDLS and CDR2 YYNGEE. After removal of 0 bases from V and 6 bases from J, the junction contained 9 bases not matched to a gene. The CDR3 has 16 amino acids. CDR3 loop: CASSVDPGQGPGEQYF. The CDR3 DNA is TGTGCCAGCAGCGTAGATCCGGGACAGGGGCCGGGCGAGCAGTACTTC.

The chain carries TRBV20-1 and TRBJ2-1; weak D call: TRBD2 (5 bases). Germline CDR1 reads DFQATT; CDR2 reads SNEGSKA (reference sequence). This CDR3 spans 13 amino acids. Trimming stripped 7 bases from V and 5 bases from J, with 15 bases between. CDR3 DNA sequence: TGCAGTGGTAACTTCGGGATCCACAATGAGCAGTTCTTC. It specifies CSGNFGIHNEQFF.

The chain carries TRBV29-1 and TRBJ2-6; D is perhaps TRBD1 or TRBD2 (6 bases each). Germline V CDR1 and CDR2: SQVTM, ANQGSEA. The CDR3 loop spans 16 amino acids. V was cut by 4 bases and J by 3 bases, with 16 bases left in between. The CDR3 bases are TGCAGCGTTGCGGGTGGAGGGGGGATTGGGGCCAACGTCCTGACTTTC. It encodes CSVAGGGGIGANVLTF.

The CDR3 DNA follows: TGCAGTGCTACCAGGACCTACAATGAGCAGTTCTTC. Amino acid sequence: CSATRTYNEQFF. This rearrangement joins TRBV20-1 to TRBJ2-1; D is uncertain. CDR3 length: 12 residues. The germline V gene has CDR1 DFQATT and CDR2 SNEGSKA (reference sequence). V was pared by 4 bases and J by 2 bases, with 6 bases between.

This clonotype was found many times. The J gene is TRBJ2-5, the V gene TRBV20-1, with a weak D call TRBD2 (5 bases). Trimming took off 0 bases at V and 5 bases at J, with 10 bases between the two ends. The germline CDR1 and CDR2 sequences are DFQATT and SNEGSKA (reference sequence). The CDR3 sequence is 13 residues long. CDR3 residues: CSAREGSLETQYF. Here the CDR3 DNA reads TGCAGTGCTAGAGAAGGGAGCTTGGAGACCCAGTACTTC.

The V and J genes are TRBV12-3 or TRBV12-4 and TRBJ2-3, with D tentatively TRBD1 or TRBD2 (5 bases each). Trimming pared 1 base from V and 1 base from J, leaving 9 bases between. The CDR3 consists of 15 residues. The chain's CDR3 is CASSLDGAGTDTQYF. In nucleotides, the CDR3 is TGTGCCAGCAGTTTAGACGGGGCGGGCACAGATACGCAGTATTTT.

At least ten counts were recorded for this clonotype. This rearrangement joins TRBV11-2 to TRBJ2-2; tentative D call: TRBD2 (6 bases). The CDR3 is 17 amino acids. V gave up 5 bases and J gave up 7 bases, with 23 bases separating them. In germline, CDR1 is SGHAT, CDR2 FQNNGV. As DNA, the CDR3 is TGTGCCAGCAGCCCTGTGGTTGGTAGCGGTCGACTCGGGGAGCTGTTTTTT. Translation gives CASSPVVGSGRLGELFF.

This chain links TRBV7-9 with TRBJ2-3; the D gene is possibly TRBD2 (5 bases). Per the germline V gene, CDR1 is SEHNR and CDR2 is FQNEAQ (reference sequence). The CDR3 is 12 residues long. V lost 5 bases, J lost 7 bases, and 10 bases lay in between. CDR3 DNA sequence: TGTGCCAGCAGCACGGCGGGTCATACGCAGTATTTT. It is translated as CASSTAGHTQYF.

This clonotype was counted many times. V usage is TRBV10-3 and J usage is TRBJ2-5; no definite D call. Trimming shortened V by 4 bases and J by 2 bases, and 8 bases separated the two germline ends. The CDR3 is made up of 13 amino acids. The V gene's germline CDR1 is ENHRY and CDR2 SYGVKD. CDR3 coding DNA: TGTGCCATCAGTGTGCAGCAGCAAGAGACCCAGTACTTC. It yields the protein CAISVQQQETQYF.

The chain carries TRBV5-6 and TRBJ1-1; D perhaps matches TRBD1 (5 bases). This CDR3 has 12 residues. Germline V gives CDR1 SGHDT, CDR2 YYEEEE. V lost 1 base to trimming and J lost 10 bases, with 11 bases between them. The CDR3 sequence: CASSLNRRGAFF. The CDR3, as DNA: TGTGCCAGCAGCTTGAACCGAAGGGGAGCTTTCTTT.

The rearrangement joins TRBV29-1 to TRBJ1-4; D gene unclear. This CDR3 has 12 amino acids. The germline V gene encodes CDR1 SQVTM and CDR2 ANQGSEA. V gave up 3 bases and J gave up 4 bases, with 6 bases separating them. The CDR3 nucleotides read TGCAGCGTTGAGAGGGATAATGAAAAACTGTTTTTT. It encodes CSVERDNEKLFF. Together with reference TRBV29-1 and TRBJ1-4, the CDR3 gives the full variable domain: SAVISQKPSRDICQRGTSLTIQCQVDSQVTMMFWYRQQPGQSLTLIATANQGSEATYESGFVIDKFPISRPNLTFSTLTVSNMSPEDSSIYLCSVERDNEKLFFGSGTQLSVL.

Notes on this clonotype: Its ends do not fully match the called genes, so a read error is possible. The V call is TRBV13, the J call TRBJ1-2; D is unclear. Germline-derived CDR1 and CDR2 are PRHDT and FYEKMQ (reference sequence). CDR3 size: 15 residues. This chain's CDR3 is CASSPKPAGNYGYPF. CDR3 nucleotide sequence: TGTGCCAGCAGTCCCAAACCGGCGGGGAACTATGGCTACCCCTTC.

This sequence joins TRBV20-1 and TRBJ2-3; D is perhaps TRBD2 (6 bases). This CDR3 is 12 amino acids long. Germline loops: CDR1 DFQATT, CDR2 SNEGSKA (reference sequence). V was cut by 4 bases and J by 5 bases, with 10 bases left in between. CDR3 protein: CSATYSGDTQYF. The CDR3 bases are TGCAGTGCTACCTATAGCGGAGATACGCAGTATTTT.

V is TRBV12-3 or TRBV12-4 and J is TRBJ2-4; the D is unclear. Trimming left V 1 base short and J 10 bases short, with 8 bases between. This CDR3 has 12 residues. DNA for the CDR3: TGTGCCAGCAGTTTAGACGGATATATTCAGTACTTC. As protein: CASSLDGYIQYF.

This chain connects TRBV12-5 to TRBJ2-7; D gene uncertain. The CDR3 loop spans 12 amino acids. CDR1 and CDR2 from the germline V gene are LGHNT and FRNRAP. The V and J ends lost 1 base and 4 bases respectively, with 5 bases between them. The CDR3 protein is CASGLGLYEQYF. CDR3 DNA: TGTGCTAGTGGTTTGGGCCTTTACGAGCAGTACTTC.

The V gene is TRBV5-6, the J gene TRBJ1-1, with 9 nucleotides matching TRBD1. Germline CDR1 reads SGHDT; CDR2 reads YYEEEE. This CDR3 spans 14 amino acids. V shed 3 bases and J 5 bases; nucleotides not matched to a gene: 5. CDR3 loop: CASSSRDRDTEAFF. The CDR3 nucleotides read TGTGCCAGCAGCTCCCGGGACAGGGATACTGAAGCTTTCTTT.

This clonotype was counted many times. The chain joins TRBV12-3 or TRBV12-4 to TRBJ2-5; possible D gene TRBD2, 6 bases. V lost 2 bases and J lost 1, with 11 bases in between. CDR3 length: 15 residues. The CDR3, as DNA: TGTGCCAGCAGTTTAAAGGACTACCCCCAAGAGACCCAGTACTTC. Residues: CASSLKDYPQETQYF.

This clonotype was detected a few times. V is TRBV11-2 and J is TRBJ2-2; tentative D call: TRBD2 (6 bases). The CDR3 loop spans 17 amino acids. Germline CDR1 reads SGHAT; CDR2 reads FQNNGV. The ends were cut back, 4 bases at V and 3 bases at J, with 18 bases in the middle. The CDR3, as DNA: TGTGCCAGCAGCTCCCTCGTGACGGGAGTTGACACCGGGGAGCTGTTTTTT. Translation gives CASSSLVTGVDTGELFF.

This clonotype was counted ten times or more. This chain joins TRBV18 and TRBJ2-3, with 9 bases fitting TRBD1. Germline lookup yields CDR1 KGHSH and CDR2 LQKENI. The CDR3 has 16 residues. J gave up 1 base and V 3 bases, and 5 bases lay outside the gene matches. CDR3 nucleotides: TGTGCCAGCTCACCGGGTCGGGACAGGGGCACAGATACGCAGTATTTT. Translating gives CASSPGRDRGTDTQYF.

This clonotype has a count of ten or more. This chain joins TRBV18 and TRBJ1-2; no clear D gene. V lost 2 bases and J 4 bases, leaving 8 bases between the germline ends. CDR3 size: 13 residues. Germline loops: CDR1 KGHSH, CDR2 LQKENI. Here the CDR3 reads CASSPGSVYGYTF. The CDR3 nucleotides are TGTGCCAGCTCACCAGGGTCTGTCTATGGCTACACCTTC.

This sequence joins TRBV12-3 or TRBV12-4 and TRBJ2-7; 7 bases match TRBD2. The CDR3 contains 14 residues. V lost 3 bases to trimming and J lost 0 bases; unmatched junction nucleotides: 2. Here the CDR3 DNA reads TGTGCCAGCAGTTTTAGCGGGCCCTCCTACGAGCAGTACTTC. This encodes CASSFSGPSYEQYF.

In this sample, this clonotype turned up many times. The chain employs TRBV9 and TRBJ2-2, with a possible D match to TRBD2 (6 bases). The CDR3 consists of 15 residues. The V gene lost 3 bases and the J gene lost 1 base, with 10 bases spanning the gap. Germline V CDR1 and CDR2: SGDLS, YYNGEE. CDR3 sequence: CASSESGLNTGELFF. In DNA, the CDR3 is TGTGCCAGCAGCGAAAGCGGGCTGAACACCGGGGAGCTGTTTTTT. Full variable domain (outside the CDR3, taken from reference TRBV9 and TRBJ2-2): DSGVTQTPKHLITATGQRVTLRCSPRSGDLSVYWYQQSLDQGLQFLIQYYNGEERAKGNILERFSAQQFPDLHSELNLSSLELGDSALYFCASSESGLNTGELFFGEGSRLTVL.

This clonotype has just a few counts. The chain carries TRBV20-1 and TRBJ2-1; D call uncertain. The V end was cut by 6 bases, the J end by 0 bases, with 15 bases between. The germline V gene encodes CDR1 DFQATT and CDR2 SNEGSKA (reference sequence). CDR3 length: 15 amino acids. CDR3 nucleotide sequence: TGCAGTGCCTACTGGGGTGATAGCTCCTACAATGAGCAGTTCTTC. Protein sequence: CSAYWGDSSYNEQFF.

This chain uses TRBV4-2 with TRBJ2-6; D may be TRBD2 (5 bases). Germline CDR1 LGHNA, CDR2 YNFKEQ. V was shortened by 1 base and J by 3 bases, with 7 bases between the two germline ends. The CDR3 consists of 15 residues. For the CDR3, the DNA is TGTGCCAGCAGCCAAGGTAGCGTTGGGGCCAACGTCCTGACTTTC. Protein product: CASSQGSVGANVLTF.

V and J are TRBV29-1 and TRBJ1-1; 7 bases fit TRBD1. The trim removed 4 bases at V and 8 bases at J, leaving 4 bases unmatched. The CDR3 has 11 residues. From germline, CDR1 is SQVTM and CDR2 ANQGSEA. The CDR3 spells CSVGMGQEAFF. CDR3 in DNA: TGCAGCGTTGGGATGGGACAGGAAGCTTTCTTT.